This T cell receptor (beta chain) derives from a study of immune heterogeneity within non-small cell lung tumors. General study findings and limits: Different patients shared few of their high-frequency T-cell receptor beta clonotypes.

For the TCR beta CDR3, multiplex PCR with 32 V and 13 J primers performed the amplification. TCRdb re-analysed the multiplex PCR reads in MiXCR, keeping a single row per CDR3 protein. This sample carries 4,400 or so distinct CDR3 sequences, around 24% of them seen once, and the ten largest clones take roughly 9.8%. V lost 8 bases to trimming and J lost 0 bases, with 14 bases between them. The CDR3 consists of 15 residues. CDR1 and CDR2 (germline): MNHNS, SASEGT. Template was bulk tumor genomic DNA, roughly 580 ng per sample. Biopsies that were spaced far apart were taken, several per primary tumor, during surgery. It was patients with untreated, newly diagnosed non-small cell lung cancer who underwent curative surgery. By frequency in the sample, this clonotype is medium-sized. Its antigen remains unknown.

The clonotype comes from a man aged 50 or older with non-small cell lung cancer. The chain has TRBV6-1 and TRBJ1-5; tentatively, D is TRBD1 (6 bases). The specimen sequenced was lung tumor tissue. CDR3 bases: TGTGCCAGCGATAAAACAGGGAATAGCAATCAGCCCCAGCATTTT. Translating gives CASDKTGNSNQPQHF.